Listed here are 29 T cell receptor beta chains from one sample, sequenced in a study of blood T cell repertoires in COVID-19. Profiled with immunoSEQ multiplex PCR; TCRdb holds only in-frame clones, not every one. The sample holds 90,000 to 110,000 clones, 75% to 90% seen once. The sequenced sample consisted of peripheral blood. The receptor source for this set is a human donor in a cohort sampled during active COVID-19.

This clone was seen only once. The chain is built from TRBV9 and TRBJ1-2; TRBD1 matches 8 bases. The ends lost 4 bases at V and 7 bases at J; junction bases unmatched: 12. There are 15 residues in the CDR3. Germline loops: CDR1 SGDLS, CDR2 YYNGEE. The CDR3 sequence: CASSPPTGDRGGYTF. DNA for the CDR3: TGTGCCAGCAGCCCCCCGACAGGGGATCGGGGTGGCTACACCTTC. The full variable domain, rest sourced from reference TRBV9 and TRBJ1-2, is DSGVTQTPKHLITATGQRVTLRCSPRSGDLSVYWYQQSLDQGLQFLIQYYNGEERAKGNILERFSAQQFPDLHSELNLSSLELGDSALYFCASSPPTGDRGGYTFGSGTRLTVV.

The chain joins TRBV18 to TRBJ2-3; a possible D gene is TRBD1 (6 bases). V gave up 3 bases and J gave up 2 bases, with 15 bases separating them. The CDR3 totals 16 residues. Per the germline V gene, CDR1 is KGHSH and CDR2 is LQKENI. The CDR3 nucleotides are TGTGCCAGCTCACCGTCAGACAGGCAACTCACAGATACGCAGTATTTT. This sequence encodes CASSPSDRQLTDTQYF.

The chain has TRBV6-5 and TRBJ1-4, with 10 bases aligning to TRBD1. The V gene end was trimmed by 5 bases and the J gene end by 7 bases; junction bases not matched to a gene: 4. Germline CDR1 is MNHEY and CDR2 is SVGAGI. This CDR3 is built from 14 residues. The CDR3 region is CASSKTGGIEKLFF. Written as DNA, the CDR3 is TGTGCCAGCAGTAAGACAGGGGGCATTGAAAAACTGTTTTTT.

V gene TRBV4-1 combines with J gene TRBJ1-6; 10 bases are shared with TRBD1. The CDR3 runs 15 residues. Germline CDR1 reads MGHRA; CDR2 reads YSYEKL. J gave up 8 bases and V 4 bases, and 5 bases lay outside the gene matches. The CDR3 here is CASSRMGTGDSPLHF. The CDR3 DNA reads TGCGCCAGCAGCCGTATGGGGACAGGGGATTCACCCCTCCACTTT.

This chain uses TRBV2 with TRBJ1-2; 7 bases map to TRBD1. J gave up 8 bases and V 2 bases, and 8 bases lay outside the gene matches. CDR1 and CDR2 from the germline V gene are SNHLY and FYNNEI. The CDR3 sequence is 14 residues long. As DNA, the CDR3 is TGTGCCAGCAGTGAACTGCTAGGGGGCGGCGGCTACACCTTC. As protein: CASSELLGGGGYTF. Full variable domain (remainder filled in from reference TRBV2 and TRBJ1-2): EPEVTQTPSHQVTQMGQEVILRCVPISNHLYFYWYRQILGQKVEFLVSFYNNEISEKSEIFDDQFSVERPDGSNFTLKIRSTKLEDSAMYFCASSELLGGGGYTFGSGTRLTVV.

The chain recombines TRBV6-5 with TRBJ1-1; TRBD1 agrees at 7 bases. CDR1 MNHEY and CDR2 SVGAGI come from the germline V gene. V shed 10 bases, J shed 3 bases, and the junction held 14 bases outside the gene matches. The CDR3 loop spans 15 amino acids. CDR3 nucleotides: TGTGCCACCACCATGAACAGGGGTCCGGACACTGAAGCTTTCTTT. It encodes CATTMNRGPDTEAFF.

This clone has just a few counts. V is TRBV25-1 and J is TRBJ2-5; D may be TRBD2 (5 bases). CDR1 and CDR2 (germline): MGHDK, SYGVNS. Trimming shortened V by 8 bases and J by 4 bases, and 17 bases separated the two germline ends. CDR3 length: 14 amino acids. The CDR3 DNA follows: TGTGCCAGCGCTCCGGGTCTTGGACTAGAGACCCAGTACTTC. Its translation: CASAPGLGLETQYF.

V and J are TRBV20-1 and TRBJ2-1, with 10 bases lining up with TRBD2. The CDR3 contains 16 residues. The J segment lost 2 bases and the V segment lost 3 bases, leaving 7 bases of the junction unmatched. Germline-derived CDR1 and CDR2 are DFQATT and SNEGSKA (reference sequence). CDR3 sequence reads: CSASSASGSAYNEQFF. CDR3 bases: TGCAGTGCTAGTTCGGCTAGCGGGAGTGCCTACAATGAGCAGTTCTTC.

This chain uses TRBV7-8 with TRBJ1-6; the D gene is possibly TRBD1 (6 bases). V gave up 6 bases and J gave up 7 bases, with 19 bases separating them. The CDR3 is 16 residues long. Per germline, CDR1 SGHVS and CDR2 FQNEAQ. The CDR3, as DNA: TGTGCCAGCAGGGACTCAACAGGGATCCTGAATTCACCCCTCCACTTT. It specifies CASRDSTGILNSPLHF.

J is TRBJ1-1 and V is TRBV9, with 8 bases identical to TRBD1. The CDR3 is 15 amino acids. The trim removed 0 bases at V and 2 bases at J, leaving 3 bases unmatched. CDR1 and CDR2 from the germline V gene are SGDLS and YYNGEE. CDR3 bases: TGTGCCAGCAGCGTAGATGACAGGGGAAACACTGAAGCTTTCTTT. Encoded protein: CASSVDDRGNTEAFF.

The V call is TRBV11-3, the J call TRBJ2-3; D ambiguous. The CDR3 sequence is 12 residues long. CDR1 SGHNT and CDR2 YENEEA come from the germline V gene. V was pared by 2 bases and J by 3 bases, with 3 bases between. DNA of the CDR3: TGTGCCAGCAGCTTACAGACAGATACGCAGTATTTT. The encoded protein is CASSLQTDTQYF.

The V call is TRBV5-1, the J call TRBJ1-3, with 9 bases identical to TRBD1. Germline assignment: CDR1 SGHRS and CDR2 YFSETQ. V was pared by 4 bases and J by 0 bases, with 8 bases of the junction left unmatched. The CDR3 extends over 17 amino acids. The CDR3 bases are TGCGCCAGCAGCCGGGACGTGGGACAGGGCTCTGGAAACACCATATATTTT. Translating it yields CASSRDVGQGSGNTIYF.

The CDR3 nucleotides are TGTGCCAGCAGCCCGCAACCGGGACAGGGGGCGCTAGGGTATGGCTACACCTTC. This gives the protein CASSPQPGQGALGYGYTF. The chain couples TRBV3-1 (or the pseudogene TRBV3-2) to TRBJ1-2; 12 bases line up with TRBD1. Germline CDR1 and CDR2: LGHDT and YNNKEL (reference sequence). This CDR3 is 18 amino acids long. Unmatched junction bases numbered 14, after V lost 4 bases and J lost 5 bases.

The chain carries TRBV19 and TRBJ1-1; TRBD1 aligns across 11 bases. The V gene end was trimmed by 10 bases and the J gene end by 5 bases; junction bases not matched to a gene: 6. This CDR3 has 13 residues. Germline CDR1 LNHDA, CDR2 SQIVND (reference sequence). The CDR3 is CATGQGVRTEAFF. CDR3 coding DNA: TGTGCCACGGGACAGGGGGTTCGAACTGAAGCTTTCTTT.

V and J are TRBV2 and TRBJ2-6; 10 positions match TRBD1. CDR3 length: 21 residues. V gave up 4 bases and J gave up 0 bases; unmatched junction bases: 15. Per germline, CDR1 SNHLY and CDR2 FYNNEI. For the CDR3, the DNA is TGTGCCAGCAGTGTACACCGGGACAGGGGAGGCTGGGTCTCTGGGGCCAACGTCCTGACTTTC. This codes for CASSVHRDRGGWVSGANVLTF.

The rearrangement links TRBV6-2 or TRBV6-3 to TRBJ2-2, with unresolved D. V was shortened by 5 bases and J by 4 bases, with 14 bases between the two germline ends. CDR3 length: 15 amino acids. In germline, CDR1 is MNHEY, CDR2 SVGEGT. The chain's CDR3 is CASSPPRHGTGELFF. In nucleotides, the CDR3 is TGTGCCAGCAGTCCGCCGCGGCATGGCACCGGGGAGCTGTTTTTT.

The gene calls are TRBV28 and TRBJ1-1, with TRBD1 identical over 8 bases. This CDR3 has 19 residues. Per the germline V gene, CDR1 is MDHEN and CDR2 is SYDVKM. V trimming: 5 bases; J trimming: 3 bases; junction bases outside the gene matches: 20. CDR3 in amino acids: CASSVYFDRGSYKDTEAFF. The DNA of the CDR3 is TGTGCCAGCAGTGTCTATTTCGACAGGGGATCTTATAAGGACACTGAAGCTTTCTTT.

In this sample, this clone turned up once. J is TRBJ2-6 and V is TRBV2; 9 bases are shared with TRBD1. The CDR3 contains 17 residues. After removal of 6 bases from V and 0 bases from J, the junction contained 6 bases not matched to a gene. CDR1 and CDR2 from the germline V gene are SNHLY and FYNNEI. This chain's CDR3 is CASRPTGGSSGANVLTF. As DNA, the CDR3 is TGTGCCAGCAGGCCGACAGGGGGGAGCTCTGGGGCCAACGTCCTGACTTTC.

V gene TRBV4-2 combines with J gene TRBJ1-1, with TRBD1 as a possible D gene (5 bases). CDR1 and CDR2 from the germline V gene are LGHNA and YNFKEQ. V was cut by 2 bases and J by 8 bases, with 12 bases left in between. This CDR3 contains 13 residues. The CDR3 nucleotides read TGTGCCAGCAGCCAACTGACAGCCTTCGAAGCTTTCTTT. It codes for CASSQLTAFEAFF.

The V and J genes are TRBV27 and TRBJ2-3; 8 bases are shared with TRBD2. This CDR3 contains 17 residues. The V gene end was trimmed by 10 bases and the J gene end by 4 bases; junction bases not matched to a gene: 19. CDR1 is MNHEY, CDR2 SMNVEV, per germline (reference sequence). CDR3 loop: CATQRPRASGFPDTQYF. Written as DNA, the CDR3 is TGTGCCACCCAGAGGCCTCGGGCTAGCGGGTTCCCAGATACGCAGTATTTT.

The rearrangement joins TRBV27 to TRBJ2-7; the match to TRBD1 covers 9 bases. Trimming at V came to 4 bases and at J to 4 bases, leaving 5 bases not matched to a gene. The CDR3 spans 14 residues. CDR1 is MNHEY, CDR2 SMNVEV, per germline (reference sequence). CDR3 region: CASSSRQGVYEQYF. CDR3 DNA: TGTGCCAGCAGTTCCCGACAGGGGGTGTACGAGCAGTACTTC.

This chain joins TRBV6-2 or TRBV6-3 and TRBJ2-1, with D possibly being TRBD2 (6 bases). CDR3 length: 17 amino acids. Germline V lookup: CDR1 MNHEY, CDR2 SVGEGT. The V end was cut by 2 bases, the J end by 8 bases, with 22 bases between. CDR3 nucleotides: TGTGCCAGCAGTTACAATCCGGGCGGGGCCAACGAGGATGAGCAGTTCTTC. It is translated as CASSYNPGGANEDEQFF.

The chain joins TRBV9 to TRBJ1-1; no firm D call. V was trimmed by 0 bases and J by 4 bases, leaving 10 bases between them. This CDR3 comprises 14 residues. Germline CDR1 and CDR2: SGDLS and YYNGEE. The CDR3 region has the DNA TGTGCCAGCAGCGTAGCTCTGAGCCCCACTGAAGCTTTCTTT. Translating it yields CASSVALSPTEAFF.

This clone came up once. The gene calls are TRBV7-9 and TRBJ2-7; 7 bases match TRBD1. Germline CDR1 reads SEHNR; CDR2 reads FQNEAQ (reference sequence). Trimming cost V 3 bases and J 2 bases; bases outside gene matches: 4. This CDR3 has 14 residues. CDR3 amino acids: CASSFNRGPYEQYF. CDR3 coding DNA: TGTGCCAGCAGCTTCAACAGGGGTCCCTACGAGCAGTACTTC. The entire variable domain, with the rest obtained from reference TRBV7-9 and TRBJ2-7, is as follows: DTGVSQNPRHKITKRGQNVTFRCDPISEHNRLYWYRQTLGQGPEFLTYFQNEAQLEKSRLLSDRFSAERPKGSFSTLEIQRTEQGDSAMYLCASSFNRGPYEQYFGPGTRLTVT.

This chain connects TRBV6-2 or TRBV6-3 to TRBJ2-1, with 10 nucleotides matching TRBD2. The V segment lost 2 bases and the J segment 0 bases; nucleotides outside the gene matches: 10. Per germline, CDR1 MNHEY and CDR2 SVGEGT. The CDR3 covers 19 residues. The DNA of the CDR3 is TGTGCCAGCAGTTACCCTACTAGCGGGGTCGTTCGCTCCTACAATGAGCAGTTCTTC. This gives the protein CASSYPTSGVVRSYNEQFF.

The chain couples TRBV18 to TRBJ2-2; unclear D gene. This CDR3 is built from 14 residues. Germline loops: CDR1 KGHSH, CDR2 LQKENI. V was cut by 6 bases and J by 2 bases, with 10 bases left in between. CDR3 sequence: CASSQQLNTGELFF. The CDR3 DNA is TGTGCCAGCTCCCAACAACTAAACACCGGGGAGCTGTTTTTT. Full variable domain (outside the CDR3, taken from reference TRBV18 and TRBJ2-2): NAGVMQNPRHLVRRRGQEARLRCSPMKGHSHVYWYRQLPEEGLKFMVYLQKENIIDESGMPKERFSAEFPKEGPSILRIQQVVRGDSAAYFCASSQQLNTGELFFGEGSRLTVL.

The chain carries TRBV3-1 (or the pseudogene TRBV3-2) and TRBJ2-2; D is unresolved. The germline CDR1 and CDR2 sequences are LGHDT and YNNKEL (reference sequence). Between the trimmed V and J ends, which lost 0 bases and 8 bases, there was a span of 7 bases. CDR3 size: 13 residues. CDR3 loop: CASSQDPRGELFF. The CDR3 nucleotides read TGTGCCAGCAGCCAAGATCCCCGTGGGGAGCTGTTTTTT.

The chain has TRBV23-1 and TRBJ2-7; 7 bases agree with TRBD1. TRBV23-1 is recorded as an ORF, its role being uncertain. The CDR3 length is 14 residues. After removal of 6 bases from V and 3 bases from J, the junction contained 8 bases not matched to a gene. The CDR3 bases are TGCGCCAGCAGCGACCTGTACAGGGGCTACGAGCAGTACTTC. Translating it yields CASSDLYRGYEQYF.

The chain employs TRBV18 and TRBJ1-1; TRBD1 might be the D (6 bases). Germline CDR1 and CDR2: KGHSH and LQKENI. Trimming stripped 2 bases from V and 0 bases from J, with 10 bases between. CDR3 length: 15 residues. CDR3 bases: TGTGCCAGCTCACCAATCCAGGGGCTGAACACTGAAGCTTTCTTT. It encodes CASSPIQGLNTEAFF.